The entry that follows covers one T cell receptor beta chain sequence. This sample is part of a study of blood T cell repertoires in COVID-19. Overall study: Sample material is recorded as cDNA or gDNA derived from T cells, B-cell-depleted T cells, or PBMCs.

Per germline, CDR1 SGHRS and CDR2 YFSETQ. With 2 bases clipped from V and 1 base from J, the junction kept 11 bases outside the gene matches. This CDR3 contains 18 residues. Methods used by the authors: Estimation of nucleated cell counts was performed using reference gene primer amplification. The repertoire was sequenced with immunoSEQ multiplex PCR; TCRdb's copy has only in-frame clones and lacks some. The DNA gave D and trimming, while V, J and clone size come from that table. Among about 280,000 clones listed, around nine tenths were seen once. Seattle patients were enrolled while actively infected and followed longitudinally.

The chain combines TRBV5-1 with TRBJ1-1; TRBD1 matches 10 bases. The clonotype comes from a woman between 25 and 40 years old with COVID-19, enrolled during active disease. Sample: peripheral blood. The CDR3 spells CASSFTTGGGYENTEAFF. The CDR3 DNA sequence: TGCGCCAGCAGCTTTACGACAGGGGGCGGTTATGAGAACACTGAAGCTTTCTTT.